Shown below are 22 T cell receptor beta chains from a single sample sequenced in a study of Graves' ophthalmopathy and Graves' hyperthyroidism. Amplified TCR beta CDR3 regions were obtained using RNA transcripts as template. HTBI primers were employed in first-round RT-PCR, then a second-round multiplex PCR followed. In TCRdb, the multiplex PCR reads were re-called with MiXCR into one record per CDR3 protein. The data show under 400,000 distinct CDR3 sequences, 17% seen once. Sequenced input: peripheral blood. Receptors originate from an adult man with Graves' ophthalmopathy.

This clonotype was seen ten or more times. CDR3 coding DNA: TGCAGCGCCGCATCGGACAGGGGGTCCCACGAGCAGTACTTC. Protein sequence: CSAASDRGSHEQYF. The chain couples TRBV29-1 to TRBJ2-7; 10 bases agree with TRBD1. Germline V gives CDR1 SQVTM, CDR2 ANQGSEA. The CDR3 spans 14 residues. Unmatched junction bases numbered 11, after V lost 7 bases and J lost 5 bases.

This clonotype showed up many times. The V call is TRBV7-2, the J call TRBJ2-2; no reliable D call. Germline V lookup: CDR1 SGHTA, CDR2 FQGNSA. The CDR3 has 16 amino acids. V dropped 4 bases and J dropped 2 bases, with 14 bases sitting between them. The CDR3 protein is CASSSTTGPNTGELFF. DNA of the CDR3: TGTGCCAGCAGCTCTACCACCGGGCCCAACACCGGGGAGCTGTTTTTT.

At least ten counts were recorded for this clonotype. The V call is TRBV2, the J call TRBJ2-5; 8 bases are a match to TRBD2. CDR3 length: 14 amino acids. Germline loops: CDR1 SNHLY, CDR2 FYNNEI. V lost 7 bases and J lost 4; bases outside the gene matches: 8. The CDR3 bases are TGTGCCAGCAACCAAGTCGGGGGGGGAGAGACCCAGTACTTC. This gives the protein CASNQVGGGETQYF.

This clonotype was detected many times. The CDR3 here is CASSKGATNEKLFF. The CDR3 DNA reads as TGTGCCAGCAGCAAGGGGGCAACTAATGAAAAACTGTTTTTT. This sequence joins TRBV11-2 and TRBJ1-4, with D possibly being TRBD1 (6 bases). Trimming cost V 5 bases and J 0 bases, with 7 bases left between them. In germline, CDR1 is SGHAT, CDR2 FQNNGV. The CDR3 extends over 14 amino acids.

In its sample, this clonotype was seen many times. The chain is built from TRBV6-2 or TRBV6-3 and TRBJ2-6; D is undetermined. The germline gives CDR1 MNHEY, CDR2 SVGEGT. The CDR3 totals 13 residues. V was cut by 7 bases and J by 4 bases, with 8 bases left in between. DNA for the CDR3: TGTGCCAGCATCCCGGCCGGGGCCAACGTCCTGACTTTC. Protein sequence: CASIPAGANVLTF.

This clonotype occurred many times. This rearrangement joins TRBV9 to TRBJ2-7, with TRBD1 matching over 7 bases. The CDR3 totals 14 residues. Germline V gene sequence: CDR1 SGDLS, CDR2 YYNGEE. J was trimmed by 3 bases and V by 4 bases; bases with no gene match: 7. The CDR3 here is CASSPGTDNYEQYF. The CDR3 bases are TGTGCCAGCAGCCCCGGGACAGACAACTACGAGCAGTACTTC.

This clonotype was observed many times. The V gene is TRBV24-1, the J gene TRBJ2-5, with D possibly being TRBD2 (6 bases). The CDR3 runs to 16 residues. Germline-derived CDR1 and CDR2 are KGHDR and SFDVKD. The V end was cut by 4 bases, the J end by 3 bases, with 17 bases between. Here the CDR3 DNA reads TGTGCCACCAGTGAAGGAGACGGGAGTTGGAAAGAGACCCAGTACTTC. As protein: CATSEGDGSWKETQYF.

This chain uses TRBV12-3 or TRBV12-4 with TRBJ1-1; 7 bases align to TRBD1. This CDR3 has 14 amino acids. Trimming cost V 8 bases and J 5 bases; bases outside gene matches: 11. CDR3 sequence reads: CASYPTGRVTEAFF. The CDR3 DNA follows: TGTGCCAGCTATCCGACAGGGAGGGTTACTGAAGCTTTCTTT.

This clonotype was counted at least ten times. The chain is built from TRBV28 and TRBJ1-1, with TRBD1 matching over 7 bases. The germline CDR1 and CDR2 sequences are MDHEN and SYDVKM. The CDR3 is made up of 15 amino acids. V lost 7 bases to trimming and J lost 5 bases; unmatched junction nucleotides: 13. In DNA, the CDR3 is TGTGCCAGCACTCCGTTCAGGGGGGGAGGAACTGAAGCTTTCTTT. Amino acid sequence: CASTPFRGGGTEAFF.

The sample holds many counts of this clonotype. V is TRBV12-3 or TRBV12-4 and J is TRBJ1-5; the match to TRBD1 covers 7 bases. V shed 6 bases, J shed 4 bases, and the junction held 9 bases outside the gene matches. The CDR3 is made up of 15 amino acids. This CDR3 is CASRTGGTANQPQHF. CDR3 sequence (DNA): TGTGCCAGCAGGACGGGAGGGACAGCGAATCAGCCCCAGCATTTT.

This clonotype appeared many times. V and J are TRBV15 and TRBJ2-7, with 9 positions matching TRBD1. There are 15 residues in the CDR3. V gave up 1 base and J gave up 3 bases; unmatched junction bases: 4. Germline V gene lookup returns CDR1 LNHNV and CDR2 YYDKDF (reference sequence). CDR3 nucleotides: TGTGCCACCAGCAGAGTTCGGGGACAGGGCTACGAGCAGTACTTC. Translated: CATSRVRGQGYEQYF.

This clonotype was found many times. At one end, the junction sequence differs from germline, possibly due to a read error. The chain recombines TRBV5-1 with TRBJ1-1; 7 bases match TRBD1. The CDR3 is 15 amino acids. Germline CDR1 SGHRS, CDR2 YFSETQ. CDR3 in amino acids: CASSGTDRRNTGAFF. The CDR3 coding sequence is TGCGCCAGCAGTGGGACAGATAGACGGAACACTGGAGCTTTCTTT.

The V gene is TRBV27, the J gene TRBJ1-5; no firm D call. The CDR3 spans 10 residues. The germline V gene has CDR1 MNHEY and CDR2 SMNVEV (reference sequence). CDR3 loop: CVPWGQPQHF. The CDR3, as DNA: TGTGTCCCCTGGGGTCAGCCCCAGCATTTT.

This chain uses TRBV19 with TRBJ1-1; D is unresolved. Germline values: CDR1 LNHDA, CDR2 SQIVND (reference sequence). The V end lost 4 bases, the J end lost 6 bases, and 6 bases lay between the germline ends. The CDR3 runs to 11 residues. CDR3 bases: TGTGCCAGTAGTACTGCCGCTGAAGCTTTCTTT. Protein product: CASSTAAEAFF. Filled out from reference TRBV19 and TRBJ1-1, the complete variable domain reads DGGITQSPKYLFRKEGQNVTLSCEQNLNHDAMYWYRQDPGQGLRLIYYSQIVNDFQKGDIAEGYSVSREKKESFPLTVTSAQKNPTAFYLCASSTAAEAFFGQGTRLTVV.

This clonotype was detected many times. The chain carries TRBV25-1 and TRBJ1-2, with D unresolved. The CDR3 has 12 amino acids. The ends were cut back, 1 base at V and 8 bases at J, with 8 bases in the middle. Germline values: CDR1 MGHDK, CDR2 SYGVNS. This CDR3 is CASSEFPGGYTF. The CDR3 coding sequence is TGTGCCAGCAGTGAATTCCCGGGGGGCTACACCTTC.

This clonotype was detected ten times or more. V and J are TRBV7-2 and TRBJ1-2, with 9 positions matching TRBD1. Per the germline V gene, CDR1 is SGHTA and CDR2 is FQGNSA. The CDR3 length is 15 residues. Trimming removed 3 bases from V and 6 bases from J; junction bases left unmatched: 8. The CDR3 here is CASSFPGQGPDGYTF. The CDR3 DNA sequence: TGTGCCAGCAGCTTCCCGGGACAGGGTCCGGATGGCTACACCTTC. The full variable domain, in which reference TRBV7-2 and TRBJ1-2 provide the parts outside the CDR3, is GAGVSQSPSNKVTEKGKDVELRCDPISGHTALYWYRQSLGQGLEFLIYFQGNSAPDKSGLPSDRFSAERTGGSVSTLTIQRTQQEDSAVYLCASSFPGQGPDGYTFGSGTRLTVV.

This clonotype was recorded at least ten times. The chain links TRBV11-2 to TRBJ2-7; 8 positions match TRBD1. Losses at the gene ends were 5 bases for V and 3 bases for J; bases not matched to a gene: 9. The CDR3 consists of 15 residues. Per the germline V gene, CDR1 is SGHAT and CDR2 is FQNNGV. The CDR3 coding sequence is TGTGCCAGCAGCATCAGGGGGCCATCCCTCTACGAGCAGTACTTC. The encoded protein is CASSIRGPSLYEQYF.

This clonotype has a count of ten or more. The rearrangement links TRBV6-2 or TRBV6-3 to TRBJ2-7; tentative D call: TRBD1 (6 bases). The V gene lost 6 bases and the J gene lost 6 bases, with 18 bases spanning the gap. The germline V gene encodes CDR1 MNHEY and CDR2 SVGEGT. CDR3 length: 14 residues. The CDR3 loop reads CASRKQGVPGEQYF. The CDR3 region has the DNA TGTGCCAGCAGGAAACAGGGAGTTCCCGGCGAGCAGTACTTC.

This chain links TRBV13 with TRBJ2-7, with 9 nucleotides matching TRBD1. Trimming cost V 4 bases and J 4 bases; bases outside gene matches: 8. Per the germline V gene, CDR1 is PRHDT and CDR2 is FYEKMQ (reference sequence). This CDR3 comprises 15 residues. This CDR3 is CASSYRGTGTYEQYF. The CDR3 DNA reads TGTGCCAGCAGCTACCGGGGGACAGGGACTTACGAGCAGTACTTC. The entire variable domain, with the rest obtained from reference TRBV13 and TRBJ2-7, is as follows: AAGVIQSPRHLIKEKRETATLKCYPIPRHDTVYWYQQGPGQDPQFLISFYEKMQSDKGSIPDRFSAQQFSDYHSELNMSSLELGDSALYFCASSYRGTGTYEQYFGPGTRLTVT.

Turning to this clonotype: A much larger clonotype is one base distant, so this may be a read error. This chain joins TRBV4-1 and TRBJ1-1; D ambiguous. The CDR3 is 15 residues long. Germline-derived CDR1 and CDR2 are MGHRA and YSYEKL. Trimming took 7 bases from V and 0 from J, leaving 15 bases between them. The CDR3: CASNQPRRMNTEAFF. The CDR3 bases are TGCGCCAGCAACCAGCCGCGACGGATGAACACTGAAGCTTTCTTT.

This clonotype is a singleton in its sample. The genes are TRBV7-8 and TRBJ2-7; possible D gene TRBD1, 6 bases. The CDR3 runs 16 residues. Germline assignment: CDR1 SGHVS and CDR2 FQNEAQ. The germline V and J ends were trimmed by 5 bases and 5 bases, with 22 bases remaining between them. The CDR3: CASSALWTAGLDEQYF. The CDR3 nucleotides read TGTGCCAGCAGCGCCCTTTGGACAGCCGGGTTGGACGAGCAGTACTTC.

This clonotype was seen ten or more times. The chain is built from TRBV5-8 and TRBJ2-7, with D perhaps matching TRBD1 (5 bases). V was cut by 6 bases and J by 0 bases, with 10 bases left in between. Germline values: CDR1 SGHTS, CDR2 YDEGEE. The CDR3 runs 13 residues. CDR3 amino acids: CASILTASYEQYF. CDR3 in DNA: TGTGCCAGCATATTGACAGCCTCCTACGAGCAGTACTTC.